Shown below are 4 T cell receptor beta chains from a single sample sequenced in a study of T-cell reconstitution after alpha-beta-depleted transplantation in children. It was with unique molecular identifiers that the TCRbeta library was prepared. TCRdb reprocessed the PCR reads via MiXCR and lists one record per CDR3 protein. This table has about 980,000 distinct CDR3 sequences, about 29% appearing once. Sample: PBMCs, mostly from graft donor cells, taken 360 days after TCRalphabeta/CD19-depleted stem cell transplant. The receptors were sampled from a boy younger than two who had a stem cell transplant for SCID, so the T cells may come from the graft donor.

This clonotype was detected many times. The chain links TRBV12-3 or TRBV12-4 to TRBJ2-1; D is unclear. V lost 3 bases and J lost 3, with 3 bases in between. The CDR3 spans 12 residues. The CDR3 region has the DNA TGTGCCAGCAGTTTTGGCTACAATGAGCAGTTCTTC. Translation gives CASSFGYNEQFF.

This chain uses TRBV5-1 with TRBJ1-4; 7 bases are a match to TRBD1. The J segment lost 3 bases and the V segment lost 1 base, leaving 6 bases of the junction unmatched. Looked up from germline, CDR1 is SGHRS and CDR2 is YFSETQ. This CDR3 has 16 amino acids. Here the CDR3 DNA reads TGCGCCAGCAGCTTGAGAGGGGGCGGATCTAATGAAAAACTGTTTTTT. Translated: CASSLRGGGSNEKLFF.

In this sample, this clonotype turned up a few times. The rearrangement links TRBV5-6 to TRBJ2-5, with no clear D. CDR3 length: 13 residues. Germline lookup yields CDR1 SGHDT and CDR2 YYEEEE. Trimming took 1 base from V and 5 from J, leaving 9 bases between them. In DNA form, the CDR3 reads TGTGCCAGCAGCTTGAGGGTGTCCGAGACCCAGTACTTC. This translates into CASSLRVSETQYF.

There are a few counts of this clonotype. The rearrangement uses TRBV12-3 or TRBV12-4 and TRBJ2-7; a possible D gene is TRBD2 (6 bases). This CDR3 region has 14 residues. V shed 4 bases and J shed 4 bases, with 14 bases lying between them. CDR3 amino acids: CASSYGTRGYEQYF. CDR3 nucleotide sequence: TGTGCCAGCAGTTATGGCACCCGGGGGTACGAGCAGTACTTC.